The present entry profiles one T cell receptor beta chain with its context. Unique molecular identifiers were incorporated into the prepared TCRbeta library. TCRdb re-called the PCR reads with MiXCR, one entry per CDR3 protein. The table records about 980,000 distinct CDR3 sequences, 25% to 35% of them present only once. Germline V lookup: CDR1 MDHEN, CDR2 SYDVKM. The CDR3 is made up of 15 amino acids. Deletions cut 5 bases from V and 7 bases from J, with 18 bases between. The record originates from a study of T-cell reconstitution after alpha-beta-depleted transplantation in children. This chain joins TRBV28 and TRBJ1-5; TRBD1 is a possible D gene (6 bases). This sample comprised PBMCs, mostly from graft donor cells, obtained 360 days after TCRalphabeta/CD19-depleted stem cell transplant. The clonotype comes from a boy younger than two who had a stem cell transplant for SCID, so the T cells may come from the graft donor. The CDR3 nucleotides are TGTGCCAGCAGTCCTCGAGGGGGATTCAACCAGCCCCAGCATTTT. This gives the protein CASSPRGGFNQPQHF.